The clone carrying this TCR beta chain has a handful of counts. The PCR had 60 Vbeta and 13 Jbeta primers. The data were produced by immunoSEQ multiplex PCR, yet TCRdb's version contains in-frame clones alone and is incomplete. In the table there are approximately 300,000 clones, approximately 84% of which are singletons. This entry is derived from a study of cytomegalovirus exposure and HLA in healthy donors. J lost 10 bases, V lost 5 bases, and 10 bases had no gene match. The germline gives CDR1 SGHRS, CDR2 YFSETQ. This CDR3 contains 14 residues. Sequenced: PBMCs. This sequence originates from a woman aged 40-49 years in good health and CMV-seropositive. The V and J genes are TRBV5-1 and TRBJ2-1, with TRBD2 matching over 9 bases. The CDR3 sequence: CASSSGLAGGEQFF. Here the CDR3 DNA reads TGCGCCAGCAGTTCGGGACTAGCCGGTGGGGAGCAGTTCTTC.